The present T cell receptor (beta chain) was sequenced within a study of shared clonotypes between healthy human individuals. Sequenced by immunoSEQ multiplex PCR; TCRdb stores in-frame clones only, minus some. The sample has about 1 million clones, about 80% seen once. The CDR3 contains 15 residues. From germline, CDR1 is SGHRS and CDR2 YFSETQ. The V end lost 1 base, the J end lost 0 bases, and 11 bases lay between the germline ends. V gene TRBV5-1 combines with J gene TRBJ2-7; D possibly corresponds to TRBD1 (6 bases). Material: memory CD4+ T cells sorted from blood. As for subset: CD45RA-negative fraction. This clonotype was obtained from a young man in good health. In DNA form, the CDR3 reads TGCGCCAGCAGCTTGCCCCGGGACATCTCCTACGAGCAGTACTTC. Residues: CASSLPRDISYEQYF. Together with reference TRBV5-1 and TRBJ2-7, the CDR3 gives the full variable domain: KAGVTQTPRYLIKTRGQQVTLSCSPISGHRSVSWYQQTPGQGLQFLFEYFSETQRNKGNFPGRFSGRQFSNSRSEMNVSTLELGDSALYLCASSLPRDISYEQYFGPGTRLTVT.